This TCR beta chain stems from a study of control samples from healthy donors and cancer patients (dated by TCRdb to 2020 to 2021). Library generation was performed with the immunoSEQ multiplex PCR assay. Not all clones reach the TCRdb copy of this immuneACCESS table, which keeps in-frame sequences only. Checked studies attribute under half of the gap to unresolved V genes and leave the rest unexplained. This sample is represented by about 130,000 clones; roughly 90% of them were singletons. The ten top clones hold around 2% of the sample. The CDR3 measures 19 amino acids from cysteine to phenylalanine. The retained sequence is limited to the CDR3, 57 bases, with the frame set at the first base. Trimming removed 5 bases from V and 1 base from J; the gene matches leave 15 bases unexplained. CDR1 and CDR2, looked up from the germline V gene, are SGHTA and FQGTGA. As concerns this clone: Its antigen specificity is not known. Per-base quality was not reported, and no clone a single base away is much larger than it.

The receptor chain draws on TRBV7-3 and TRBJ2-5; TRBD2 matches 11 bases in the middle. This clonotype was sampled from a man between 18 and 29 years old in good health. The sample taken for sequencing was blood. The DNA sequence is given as TGTGCCAGCAGCCTACCGGGGACTCCCGGACTAGCGGGCCAAGAGACCCAGTACTTC. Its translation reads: CASSLPGTPGLAGQETQYF. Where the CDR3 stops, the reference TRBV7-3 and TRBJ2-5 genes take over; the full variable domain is GAGVSQTPSNKVTEKGKYVELRCDPISGHTALYWYRQSLGQGPEFLIYFQGTGAADDSGLPNDRFFAVRPEGSVSTLKIQRTERGDSAVYLCASSLPGTPGLAGQETQYFGPGTRLLVL.